Shown below are 26 T cell receptor beta chains from a single sample sequenced in a study of blood T cells in healthy people across ages. A second about 6 to 11 cycle PCR used barcoded and J-beta primers. TCRdb used MiXCR to reprocess the 5' RACE reads, holding one entry per CDR3 protein. The sample has about 580,000 distinct CDR3 sequences, around half seen once. Sequenced: blood. Receptors originate from a man aged 80 or over in good health.

The J gene is TRBJ2-7, the V gene TRBV20-1, with TRBD2 matching over 7 bases. Germline CDR1 and CDR2: DFQATT and SNEGSKA (reference sequence). After removal of 1 base from V and 0 bases from J, the junction contained 3 bases not matched to a gene. CDR3 length equals 14 residues. The CDR3 spells CSARGSSGSYEQYF. The CDR3 coding sequence is TGCAGTGCTAGAGGCTCTAGCGGCTCCTACGAGCAGTACTTC.

The chain recombines TRBV20-1 with TRBJ2-7, with 14 bases lining up with TRBD2. The DNA matches TRBJ2-5 better at its end, which makes the J call doubtful. There are 16 residues in the CDR3. Germline CDR1 reads DFQATT; CDR2 reads SNEGSKA (reference sequence). CDR3 region: CSARGGTSGSGETQYF. As DNA, the CDR3 is TGCAGTGCTAGAGGTGGGACTAGCGGGAGTGGAGAGACCCAGTACTTC.

Of note for this clonotype: One end of the junction does not line up with germline, which may come from a read error. The CDR3 reads CATSRGTDTEYF. The DNA of the CDR3 is TGTGCCACCAGCAGAGGGACAGATACGGAGTATTTT. The genes are TRBV15 and TRBJ2-3; possible D gene TRBD1, 6 bases. The CDR3 contains 12 residues. Germline V gives CDR1 LNHNV, CDR2 YYDKDF (reference sequence).

This clonotype was seen at least ten times. This sequence joins TRBV20-1 and TRBJ1-2; TRBD1 is a possible D gene (5 bases). Trimming left V 8 bases short and J 2 bases short, with 12 bases between. Germline CDR1 and CDR2: DFQATT and SNEGSKA (reference sequence). The CDR3 is 12 amino acids. As DNA, the CDR3 is TGCAGTTTCACCCGGGGGAACTATGGCTACACCTTC. As protein: CSFTRGNYGYTF.

This chain uses TRBV10-3 with TRBJ2-7, with a tentative D call TRBD2 (5 bases). Germline CDR1 is ENHRY and CDR2 is SYGVKD. CDR3 length: 13 amino acids. The germline V and J ends were trimmed by 3 bases and 4 bases, with 10 bases remaining between them. CDR3 amino acids: CAISELRGYEQYF. CDR3 nucleotides: TGTGCCATCAGTGAACTACGAGGGTACGAGCAGTACTTC.

On this clonotype: Possible read error: a much larger clone is one base away. The V gene is TRBV6-5, the J gene TRBJ1-1; D is undetermined. V was cut by 0 bases and J by 4 bases, with 6 bases left in between. This CDR3 has 13 amino acids. Germline CDR1 and CDR2: MNHEY and SVGAGI. CDR3 in amino acids: CASSYSGSTEAFF. The CDR3, as DNA: TGTGCCAGCAGTTACTCGGGCAGCACTGAAGCTTTCTTT.

V gene TRBV9 combines with J gene TRBJ1-2; D perhaps matches TRBD1 (5 bases). From germline, CDR1 is SGDLS and CDR2 YYNGEE. Between the trimmed V and J ends, which lost 3 bases and 3 bases, there was a span of 12 bases. The CDR3 contains 14 residues. CDR3 protein: CASSAQTVHYGYTF. The CDR3 DNA sequence: TGTGCCAGCAGCGCTCAGACAGTTCACTATGGCTACACCTTC.

This chain's CDR3 is CSARGQGAGHEQYF. CDR3 DNA: TGCAGTGCTAGGGGGCAGGGGGCTGGCCACGAGCAGTACTTC. The chain carries TRBV20-1 and TRBJ2-7; 8 nucleotides match TRBD1. Germline CDR1 and CDR2: DFQATT and SNEGSKA (reference sequence). The CDR3 totals 14 residues. The J segment lost 5 bases and the V segment lost 3 bases, leaving 9 bases of the junction unmatched.

J is TRBJ2-5 and V is TRBV5-1; D not resolved. The ends were cut back, 5 bases at V and 4 bases at J, with 12 bases in the middle. CDR1 is SGHRS and CDR2 is YFSETQ in the germline V gene. CDR3 length equals 13 residues. Here the CDR3 reads CASSSGYRETQYF. The CDR3 DNA is TGCGCCAGCAGTTCCGGGTACCGAGAGACCCAGTACTTC.

This sequence joins TRBV7-2 and TRBJ1-1; tentative D call: TRBD1 (6 bases). Germline assignment: CDR1 SGHTA and CDR2 FQGNSA. Trimming took 5 bases from V and 2 from J, leaving 15 bases between them. This CDR3 is 15 amino acids long. The CDR3 DNA is TGTGCCAGCAGCCGACTTGGGACACCCAACACTGAAGCTTTCTTT. Its protein product is CASSRLGTPNTEAFF.

The rearrangement links TRBV20-1 to TRBJ2-3; 8 bases map to TRBD1. The CDR3 contains 13 residues. Losses at the gene ends were 7 bases for V and 3 bases for J; bases not matched to a gene: 6. From germline, CDR1 is DFQATT and CDR2 SNEGSKA (reference sequence). CDR3 sequence: CSGVQGATDTQYF. As DNA, the CDR3 is TGCAGTGGGGTTCAGGGGGCGACAGATACGCAGTATTTT.

The V call is TRBV11-1, the J call TRBJ1-2; no definite D call. Germline CDR1 is SGHAT and CDR2 is FQDESV (reference sequence). The CDR3 covers 14 residues. Trimming took off 5 bases at V and 4 bases at J, with 14 bases between the two ends. CDR3 in DNA: TGTGCCAGCAGCGCCACCCGGAACTCCTATGGCTACACCTTC. Translated, it gives CASSATRNSYGYTF.

In its sample, this clonotype was seen a few times. CDR3 DNA: TGCAGTGCTAGATCTCGCGGGCTAGCGGGAGCAGATACGCAGTATTTT. Amino acid sequence: CSARSRGLAGADTQYF. This chain links TRBV20-1 with TRBJ2-3, with 10 nucleotides matching TRBD2. J gave up 4 bases and V 2 bases, and 9 bases lay outside the gene matches. Germline V gene data show CDR1 as DFQATT and CDR2 as SNEGSKA (reference sequence). The CDR3 has 16 amino acids.

This clonotype was seen more than once but under ten times. In nucleotides, the CDR3 is TGCGCCAGCAGCTTGGGACAGGGCGTAACCTACGAGCAGTACTTC. Protein sequence: CASSLGQGVTYEQYF. V gene TRBV5-1 combines with J gene TRBJ2-7; 7 bases agree with TRBD1. Unmatched junction bases numbered 5, after V lost 0 bases and J lost 2 bases. Germline V gives CDR1 SGHRS, CDR2 YFSETQ. The CDR3 totals 15 residues.

Regarding this clonotype: One end of the junction is discordant with germline, which a read error may explain. The rearrangement links TRBV20-1 to TRBJ2-7, with 8 bases that match TRBD1. Germline assignment: CDR1 DFQATT and CDR2 SNEGSKA (reference sequence). CDR3 length: 15 amino acids. In DNA form, the CDR3 reads TGCAGTTCTAGAGATCAGGGGACAGGATCCTACGAGCAGTACTTC. Amino acid sequence: CSSRDQGTGSYEQYF.

This clonotype was seen more than once but under ten times. The chain links TRBV28 to TRBJ2-7; 8 bases fit TRBD1. V lost 5 bases, J lost 7 bases, and 10 bases stayed unmatched. Germline lookup yields CDR1 MDHEN and CDR2 SYDVKM. CDR3 size: 14 residues. CDR3 DNA sequence: TGTGCCAGCAGTACCGGGACAGGTGGGAGAGAGCAGTACTTC. It encodes CASSTGTGGREQYF.

This clonotype came up once. This chain links TRBV27 with TRBJ2-5; D may correspond to TRBD1 or TRBD2 (6 bases each). V dropped 5 bases and J dropped 0 bases, with 13 bases sitting between them. This CDR3 contains 15 residues. Germline V CDR1 and CDR2: MNHEY, SMNVEV (reference sequence). The CDR3 DNA is TGTGCCAGCAGTCCGCGGGGACAACACCAAGAGACCCAGTACTTC. Translated, it gives CASSPRGQHQETQYF.

The chain combines TRBV20-1 with TRBJ2-3, with a weak D call TRBD2 (6 bases). The CDR3 extends over 15 amino acids. Germline CDR1 is DFQATT and CDR2 is SNEGSKA (reference sequence). Trimming took 6 bases from V and 6 from J, leaving 22 bases between them. CDR3 sequence reads: CSAPWSLLASDTQYF. CDR3 DNA: TGCAGTGCACCTTGGTCCCTCCTAGCGTCGGATACGCAGTATTTT.

V gene TRBV2 combines with J gene TRBJ1-5; a possible D gene is TRBD1 (5 bases). V was trimmed by 8 bases and J by 9 bases, leaving 14 bases between them. This CDR3 has 12 residues. Germline V CDR1 and CDR2: SNHLY, FYNNEI. The CDR3 coding sequence is TGTGCCAGCCGTGGGGGTTTATTGCCCCAGCATTTT. Translating gives CASRGGLLPQHF.

V gene TRBV4-3 combines with J gene TRBJ2-5, with D perhaps TRBD2 (6 bases). This CDR3 is 17 amino acids long. Germline lookup yields CDR1 LGHNA and CDR2 YSLEER. Trimming stripped 1 base from V and 1 base from J, with 16 bases between. This CDR3 is CASSQVGGAGAQETQYF. The DNA for the CDR3 is TGCGCCAGCAGCCAAGTAGGAGGGGCCGGCGCCCAAGAGACCCAGTACTTC.

With respect to this clonotype: A read error may explain this, as a much larger clone is one base away. The chain links TRBV9 to TRBJ2-1; 7 bases match TRBD2. The germline gives CDR1 SGDLS, CDR2 YYNGEE. This CDR3 comprises 15 residues. The CDR3 loop reads CVSSKAGSSYNEQFF. The DNA of the CDR3 is TGTGTCAGCAGCAAAGCGGGGAGCTCCTACAATGAGCAGTTCTTC.

The chain joins TRBV7-6 to TRBJ2-2, with TRBD1 matching over 9 bases. This CDR3 contains 20 residues. Germline lookup yields CDR1 SGHVS and CDR2 FNYEAQ. V dropped 6 bases and J dropped 0; count of bases not matched to a gene: 17. CDR3 residues: CASSPQIPGTGLSNTGELFF. CDR3 nucleotides: TGTGCCAGCAGTCCTCAAATCCCCGGGACAGGGCTATCGAACACCGGGGAGCTGTTTTTT.

The rearrangement joins TRBV5-5 to TRBJ2-1; 8 bases fit TRBD1. The CDR3 has 16 amino acids. Looked up from germline, CDR1 is SGHKS and CDR2 is YYEKEE (reference sequence). V shed 3 bases, J shed 2 bases, and the junction held 7 bases outside the gene matches. The CDR3 reads CASSSTGGLTYNEQFF. CDR3 sequence (DNA): TGTGCCAGCAGCTCCACAGGGGGGCTCACCTACAATGAGCAGTTCTTC.

Comments on this clonotype: This CDR3 fails to terminate in the conserved phenylalanine or tryptophan, so it likely reflects a read error. CDR3 DNA sequence: TGTGCCAGCAGCTTAGGCACGGGAGCTAGGGAGACCCAGTACTTA. Residues: CASSLGTGARETQYL. The rearrangement links TRBV7-9 to TRBJ2-7; D possibly corresponds to TRBD2 (6 bases). The J call may be mistaken, given a closer DNA end match to TRBJ2-5. CDR3 length: 15 residues. The germline V gene has CDR1 SEHNR and CDR2 FQNEAQ (reference sequence).

This sequence joins TRBV20-1 and TRBJ2-6; 11 nucleotides match TRBD2. Germline V lookup: CDR1 DFQATT, CDR2 SNEGSKA (reference sequence). V lost 3 bases, J lost 2 bases, and 9 bases stayed unmatched. The CDR3 has 18 residues. In nucleotides, the CDR3 is TGCAGTGCTAGTGGAACTAGCGGGAGTAGGGCTGGGGCCAACGTCCTGACTTTC. Amino acids: CSASGTSGSRAGANVLTF.

This clonotype was recorded a few times. V usage is TRBV7-2 and J usage is TRBJ2-7, with 7 positions matching TRBD1. CDR3 length: 12 amino acids. The ends lost 7 bases at V and 2 bases at J; junction bases unmatched: 2. Germline V CDR1 and CDR2: SGHTA, FQGNSA. CDR3: CASNRGTYEQYF. As DNA, the CDR3 is TGTGCCAGCAACAGGGGAACCTACGAGCAGTACTTC.